The T cell receptor beta chain described here comes from a study of CD8+ T cells in alopecia areata. Background on the study: Tofacitinib was taken orally by treated patients, and the dose was 5 to 10 mg twice daily. A 6-month off-drug phase came after tofacitinib, which had lasted 6 to 18 months.

Extracted RNA was reverse transcribed into cDNA, the sequencing template. TCRdb keeps only in-frame clones here, not all; method: immunoSEQ multiplex PCR. The sample lists almost 250,000 clones, under 80% occurring once. Alopecia areata patients provided lesional scalp punch biopsies and peripheral blood, both collected for the study. PBMCs were stained for CD3, CD4 and CD8, and CD4+ and CD8+ T cells were sorted. Trimming took 4 bases from V and 9 from J, leaving 16 bases between them. Germline CDR1 and CDR2: SNHLY and FYNNEI. The CDR3 contains 13 residues. This clonotype was obtained from a human donor with alopecia areata. This chain uses TRBV2 with TRBJ2-7; D call uncertain. Specimen: CD4+ T cells sorted from blood, collected at week 0. The CDR3 loop is CASSVPPTNWQYF. For the CDR3, the DNA is TGTGCCAGCAGTGTGCCCCCGACGAATTGGCAGTACTTC.